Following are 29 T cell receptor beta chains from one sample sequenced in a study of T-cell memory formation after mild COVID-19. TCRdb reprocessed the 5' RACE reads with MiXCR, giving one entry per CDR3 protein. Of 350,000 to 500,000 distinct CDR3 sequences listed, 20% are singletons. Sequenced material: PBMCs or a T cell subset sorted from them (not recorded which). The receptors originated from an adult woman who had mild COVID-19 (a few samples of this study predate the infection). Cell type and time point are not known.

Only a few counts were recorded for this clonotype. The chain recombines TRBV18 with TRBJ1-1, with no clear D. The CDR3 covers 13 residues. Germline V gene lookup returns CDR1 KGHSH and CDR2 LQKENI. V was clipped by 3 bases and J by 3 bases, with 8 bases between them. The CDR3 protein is CASSPTQDTEAFF. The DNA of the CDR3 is TGTGCCAGCTCACCGACACAAGACACTGAAGCTTTCTTT.

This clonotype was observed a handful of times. The CDR3, as DNA: TGCGCCAGCAGCTCAAGGCCGGGACGGATGGACTACGAGCAGTACTTC. This gives the protein CASSSRPGRMDYEQYF. J is TRBJ2-7 and V is TRBV5-1; D possibly uses TRBD1 or TRBD2 (5 bases each). The length of the CDR3 is 16 residues. Trimming took off 3 bases at V and 3 bases at J, with 19 bases between the two ends. Per germline, CDR1 SGHRS and CDR2 YFSETQ.

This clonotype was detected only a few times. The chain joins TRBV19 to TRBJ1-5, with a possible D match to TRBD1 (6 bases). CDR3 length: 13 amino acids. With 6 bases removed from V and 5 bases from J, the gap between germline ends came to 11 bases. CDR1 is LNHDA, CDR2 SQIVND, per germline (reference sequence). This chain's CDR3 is CASSTDRDQPQHF. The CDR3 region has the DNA TGTGCCAGTAGCACGGACAGAGATCAGCCCCAGCATTTT.

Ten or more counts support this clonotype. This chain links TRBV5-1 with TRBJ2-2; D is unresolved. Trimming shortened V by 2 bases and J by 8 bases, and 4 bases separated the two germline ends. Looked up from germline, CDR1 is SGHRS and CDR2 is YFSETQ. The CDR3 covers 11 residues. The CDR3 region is CASSFSGELFF. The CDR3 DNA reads TGCGCCAGCAGCTTTTCAGGGGAGCTGTTTTTT.

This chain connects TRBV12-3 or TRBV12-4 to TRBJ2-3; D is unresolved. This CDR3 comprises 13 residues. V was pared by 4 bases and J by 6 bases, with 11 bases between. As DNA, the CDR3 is TGTGCCAGCAGTTCCCAACGCCTGGATACGCAGTATTTT. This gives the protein CASSSQRLDTQYF.

Here the CDR3 DNA reads TGTGCCAGCAGCGTCGCGGGGGGCTTAAGCTCCTATAATTCACCCCTCCACTTT. It translates to CASSVAGGLSSYNSPLHF. This chain links TRBV7-2 with TRBJ1-6, with D perhaps matching TRBD1 (6 bases). The CDR3 totals 18 residues. Germline V gives CDR1 SGHTA, CDR2 FQGNSA. V lost 5 bases to trimming and J lost 0 bases, with 17 bases between them.

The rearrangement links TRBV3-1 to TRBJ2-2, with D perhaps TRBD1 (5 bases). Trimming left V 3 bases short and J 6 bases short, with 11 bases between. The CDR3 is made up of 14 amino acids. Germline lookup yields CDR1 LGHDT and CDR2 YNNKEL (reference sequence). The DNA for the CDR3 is TGTGCCAGCAGCCATTATGGGGCGGCCGGGGAGCTGTTTTTT. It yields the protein CASSHYGAAGELFF. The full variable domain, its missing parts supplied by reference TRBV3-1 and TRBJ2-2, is DTAVSQTPKYLVTQMGNDKSIKCEQNLGHDTMYWYKQDSKKFLKIMFSYNNKELIINETVPNRFSPKSPDKAHLNLHINSLELGDSAVYFCASSHYGAAGELFFGEGSRLTVL.

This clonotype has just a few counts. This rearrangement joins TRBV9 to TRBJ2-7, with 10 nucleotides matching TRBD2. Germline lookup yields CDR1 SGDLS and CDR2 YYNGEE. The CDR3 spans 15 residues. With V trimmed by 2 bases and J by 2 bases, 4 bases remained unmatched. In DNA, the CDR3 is TGTGCCAGCAGCGTCGGGACTAGCGTCACCTACGAGCAGTACTTC. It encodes CASSVGTSVTYEQYF.

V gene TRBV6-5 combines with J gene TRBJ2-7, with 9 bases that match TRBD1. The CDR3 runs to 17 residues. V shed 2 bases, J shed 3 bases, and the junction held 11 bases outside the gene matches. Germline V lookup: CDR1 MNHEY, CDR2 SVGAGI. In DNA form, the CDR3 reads TGTGCCAGCAGTTACGCCGACCCCTCGGACAGGGGCTACGAGCAGTACTTC. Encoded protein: CASSYADPSDRGYEQYF.

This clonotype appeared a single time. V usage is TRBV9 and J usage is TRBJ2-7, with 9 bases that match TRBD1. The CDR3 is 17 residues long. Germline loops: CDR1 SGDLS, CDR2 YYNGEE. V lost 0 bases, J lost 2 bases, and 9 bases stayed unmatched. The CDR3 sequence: CASSVGGGTGKTYEQYF. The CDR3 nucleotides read TGTGCCAGCAGCGTAGGGGGCGGGACAGGGAAAACCTACGAGCAGTACTTC.

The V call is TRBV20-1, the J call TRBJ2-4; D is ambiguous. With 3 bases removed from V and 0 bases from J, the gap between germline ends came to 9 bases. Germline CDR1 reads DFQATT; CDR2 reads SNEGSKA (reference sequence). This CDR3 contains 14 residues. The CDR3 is CSASDGTAKNIQYF. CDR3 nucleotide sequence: TGCAGTGCTAGTGACGGTACAGCCAAAAACATTCAGTACTTC.

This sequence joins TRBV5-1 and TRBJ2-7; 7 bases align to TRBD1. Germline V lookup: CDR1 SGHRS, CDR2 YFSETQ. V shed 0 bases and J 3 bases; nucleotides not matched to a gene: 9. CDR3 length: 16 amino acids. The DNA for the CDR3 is TGCGCCAGCAGCTTGGAGGGGCAACAGGGGAGCTACGAGCAGTACTTC. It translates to CASSLEGQQGSYEQYF.

CDR3 nucleotide sequence: TGCAGCGTTGCCCGGGCCCGAGGGAGCACAGATACGCAGTATTTT. As protein: CSVARARGSTDTQYF. The rearrangement links TRBV29-1 to TRBJ2-3, with a possible D match to TRBD2 (5 bases). The CDR3 loop spans 15 amino acids. V was pared by 4 bases and J by 0 bases, with 14 bases between. Germline V CDR1 and CDR2: SQVTM, ANQGSEA.

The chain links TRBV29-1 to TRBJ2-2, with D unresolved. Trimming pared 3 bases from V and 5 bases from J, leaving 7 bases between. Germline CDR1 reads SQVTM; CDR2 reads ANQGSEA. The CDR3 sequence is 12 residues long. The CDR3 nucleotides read TGCAGCGTTGAGGGCAGGACCGGGGAGCTGTTTTTT. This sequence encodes CSVEGRTGELFF.

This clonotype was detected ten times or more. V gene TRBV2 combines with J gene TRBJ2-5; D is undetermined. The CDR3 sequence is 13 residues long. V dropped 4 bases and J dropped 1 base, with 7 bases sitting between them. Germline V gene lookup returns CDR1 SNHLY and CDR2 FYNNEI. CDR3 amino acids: CASSVFSQETQYF. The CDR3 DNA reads TGTGCCAGCAGTGTGTTCAGCCAAGAGACCCAGTACTTC.

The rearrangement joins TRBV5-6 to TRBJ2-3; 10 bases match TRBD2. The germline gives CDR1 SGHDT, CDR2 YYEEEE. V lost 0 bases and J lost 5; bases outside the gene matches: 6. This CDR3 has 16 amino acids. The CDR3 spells CASSLVPSGGGDTQYF. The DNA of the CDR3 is TGTGCCAGCAGCTTGGTTCCTAGCGGGGGTGGAGATACGCAGTATTTT.

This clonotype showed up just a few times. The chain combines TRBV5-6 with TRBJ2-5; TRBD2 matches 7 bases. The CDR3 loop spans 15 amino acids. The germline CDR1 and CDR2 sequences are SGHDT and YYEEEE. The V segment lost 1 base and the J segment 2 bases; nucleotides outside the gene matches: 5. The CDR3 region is CASSLRASGQETQYF. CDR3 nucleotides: TGTGCCAGCAGCTTGAGGGCTAGCGGACAAGAGACCCAGTACTTC. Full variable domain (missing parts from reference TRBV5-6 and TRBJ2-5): DAGVTQSPTHLIKTRGQQVTLRCSPKSGHDTVSWYQQALGQGPQFIFQYYEEEERQRGNFPDRFSGHQFPNYSSELNVNALLLGDSALYLCASSLRASGQETQYFGPGTRLLVL.

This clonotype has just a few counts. The CDR3 protein is CASSFWRTQETQYF. The CDR3 bases are TGTGCCAGCAGTTTTTGGAGAACCCAAGAGACCCAGTACTTC. This sequence joins TRBV12-3 or TRBV12-4 and TRBJ2-5; D gene unclear. V lost 3 bases to trimming and J lost 1 base, with 9 bases between them. The CDR3 loop spans 14 amino acids.

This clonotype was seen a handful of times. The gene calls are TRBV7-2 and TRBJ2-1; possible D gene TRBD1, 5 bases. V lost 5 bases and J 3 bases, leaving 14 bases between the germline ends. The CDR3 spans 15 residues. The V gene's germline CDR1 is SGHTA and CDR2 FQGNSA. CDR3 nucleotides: TGTGCCAGCAGCCGACCTAGGGGTGGCTACAATGAGCAGTTCTTC. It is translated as CASSRPRGGYNEQFF.

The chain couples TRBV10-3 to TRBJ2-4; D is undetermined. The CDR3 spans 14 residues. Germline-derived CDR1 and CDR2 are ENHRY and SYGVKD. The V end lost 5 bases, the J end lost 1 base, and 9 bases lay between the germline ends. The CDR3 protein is CAISQPDAKNIQYF. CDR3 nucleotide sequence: TGTGCCATCAGTCAGCCAGACGCCAAAAACATTCAGTACTTC.

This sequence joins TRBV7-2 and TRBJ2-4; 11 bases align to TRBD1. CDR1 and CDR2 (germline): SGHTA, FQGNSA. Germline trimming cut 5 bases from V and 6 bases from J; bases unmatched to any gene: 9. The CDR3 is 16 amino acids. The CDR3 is CASSPRPGQGVNIQYF. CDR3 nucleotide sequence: TGTGCCAGCAGCCCAAGACCGGGACAGGGGGTAAACATTCAGTACTTC.

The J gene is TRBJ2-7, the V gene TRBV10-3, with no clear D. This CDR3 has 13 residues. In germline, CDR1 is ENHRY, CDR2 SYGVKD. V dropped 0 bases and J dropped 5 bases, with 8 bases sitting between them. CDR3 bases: TGTGCCATCAGTGAGTCGTCGGCGGACGAGCAGTACTTC. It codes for CAISESSADEQYF.

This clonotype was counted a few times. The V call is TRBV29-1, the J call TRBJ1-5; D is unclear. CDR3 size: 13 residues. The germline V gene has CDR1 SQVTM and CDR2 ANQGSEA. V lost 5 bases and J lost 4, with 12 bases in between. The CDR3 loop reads CSVSDSGNQPQHF. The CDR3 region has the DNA TGCAGCGTTTCAGACTCCGGGAATCAGCCCCAGCATTTT.

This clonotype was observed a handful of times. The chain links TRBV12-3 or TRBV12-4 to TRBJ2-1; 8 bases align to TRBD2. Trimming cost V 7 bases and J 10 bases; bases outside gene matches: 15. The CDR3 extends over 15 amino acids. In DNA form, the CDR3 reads TGTGCCAGCAAGCCATCTGGGCGGGAGGCGGGAGAGCAGTTCTTC. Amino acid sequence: CASKPSGREAGEQFF.

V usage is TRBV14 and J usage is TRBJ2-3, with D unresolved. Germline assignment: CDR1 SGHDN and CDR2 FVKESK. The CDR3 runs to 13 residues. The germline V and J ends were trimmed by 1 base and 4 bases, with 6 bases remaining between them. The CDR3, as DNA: TGTGCCAGCAGCCAAGTAGTCCCAGATACGCAGTATTTT. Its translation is CASSQVVPDTQYF.

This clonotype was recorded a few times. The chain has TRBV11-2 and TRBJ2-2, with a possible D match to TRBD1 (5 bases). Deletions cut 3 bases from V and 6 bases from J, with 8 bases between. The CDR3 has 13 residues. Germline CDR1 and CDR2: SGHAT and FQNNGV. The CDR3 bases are TGTGCCAGCAGCTTTGGGGCGGCCGGGGAGCTGTTTTTT. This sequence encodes CASSFGAAGELFF.

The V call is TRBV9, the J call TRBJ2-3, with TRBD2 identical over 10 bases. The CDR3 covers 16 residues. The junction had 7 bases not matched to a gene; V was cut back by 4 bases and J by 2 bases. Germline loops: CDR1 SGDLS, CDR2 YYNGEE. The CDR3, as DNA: TGTGCCAGCAGCCTCACAGCGGGAGGGCCCACAGATACGCAGTATTTT. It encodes CASSLTAGGPTDTQYF.

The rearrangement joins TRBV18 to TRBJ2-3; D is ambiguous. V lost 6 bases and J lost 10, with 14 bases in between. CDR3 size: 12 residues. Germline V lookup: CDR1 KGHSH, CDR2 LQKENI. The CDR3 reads CASSPPVGAQYF. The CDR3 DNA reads TGTGCCAGCTCTCCCCCAGTCGGTGCGCAGTATTTT. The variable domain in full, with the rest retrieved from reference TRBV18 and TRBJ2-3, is NAGVMQNPRHLVRRRGQEARLRCSPMKGHSHVYWYRQLPEEGLKFMVYLQKENIIDESGMPKERFSAEFPKEGPSILRIQQVVRGDSAAYFCASSPPVGAQYFGPGTRLTVL.

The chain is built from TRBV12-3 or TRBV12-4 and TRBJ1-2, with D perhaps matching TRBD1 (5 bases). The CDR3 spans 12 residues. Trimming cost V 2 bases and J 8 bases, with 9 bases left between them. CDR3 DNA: TGTGCCAGCAGTTTACCGGGGCACGGCTACACCTTC. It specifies CASSLPGHGYTF.